This T cell receptor beta chain stems from a study of blood T cell repertoires in COVID-19. Libraries were prepared by immunoSEQ multiplex PCR; TCRdb keeps only in-frame clonotypes and omits some of them. The table lists some 190,000 clones, more than 70% of them singletons. CDR3 length: 14 amino acids. Looked up from germline, CDR1 is MNHEY and CDR2 is SVGAGI. Trimming shortened V by 7 bases and J by 12 bases, and 22 bases separated the two germline ends. The V and J genes are TRBV6-5 and TRBJ1-5, with D maybe TRBD1 (6 bases). The clonotype was recovered from a person aged 65-85 years with COVID-19, enrolled during active disease. The sequenced material came from peripheral blood. The CDR3 DNA reads as TGTGCCAGCAATCCAGATTCCAGGGGAGCGGACCAGCATTTT. It yields the protein CASNPDSRGADQHF.